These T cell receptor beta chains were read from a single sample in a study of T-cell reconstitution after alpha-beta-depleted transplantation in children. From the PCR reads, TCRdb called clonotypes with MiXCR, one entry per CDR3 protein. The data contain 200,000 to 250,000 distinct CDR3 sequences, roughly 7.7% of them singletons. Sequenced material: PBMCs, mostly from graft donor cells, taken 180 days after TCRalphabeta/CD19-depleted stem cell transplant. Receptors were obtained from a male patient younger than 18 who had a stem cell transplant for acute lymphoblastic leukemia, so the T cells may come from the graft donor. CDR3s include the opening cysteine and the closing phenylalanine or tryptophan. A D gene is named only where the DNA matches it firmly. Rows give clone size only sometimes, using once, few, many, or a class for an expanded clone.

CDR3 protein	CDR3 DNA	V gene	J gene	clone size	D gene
CASSYTRTSGVQGETQYF	TGTGCCAGCAGTTACACCCGTACTAGCGGGGTCCAGGGAGAGACCCAGTACTTC	TRBV6-2/TRBV6-3	TRBJ2-5	many	TRBD2
CASRQPGGGAHEQFF	TGTGCCAGCAGGCAACCTGGAGGGGGGGCTCATGAGCAGTTCTTC	TRBV7-2	TRBJ2-1	many	.
CASSADPVGETQYF	TGCGCCAGCAGCGCGGACCCTGTGGGGGAGACCCAGTACTTC	TRBV5-1	TRBJ2-5	many	.
CASSLLRFTDTQYF	TGTGCCAGCAGCTTACTGCGGTTCACAGATACGCAGTATTTT	TRBV7-6	TRBJ2-3	.	.
CATSRGPLLAGGSQTDTQYF	TGTGCCACCAGCAGAGGTCCCCTACTAGCGGGGGGGTCGCAAACAGATACGCAGTATTTT	TRBV15	TRBJ2-3	many	TRBD2
CASSYSGVTNTGELFF	TGTGCCAGCAGTTACTCGGGGGTTACGAACACCGGGGAGCTGTTTTTT	TRBV6-5	TRBJ2-2	.	.
CASSQLGYLEYF	TGTGCCAGCAGCCAATTGGGATACCTGGAGTATTTT	TRBV7-9	TRBJ2-3	many	.
CAISESAGSSYEQYF	TGTGCCATCAGTGAGTCGGCAGGGAGCTCCTACGAGCAGTACTTC	TRBV10-3	TRBJ2-7	many	.
CASSPLRQGETQYF	TGCGCCAGCAGCCCCCTTCGACAGGGAGAGACCCAGTACTTC	TRBV5-1	TRBJ2-5	many	TRBD1
CASRKQGGNTEAFF	TGCGCCAGCAGGAAACAGGGGGGGAACACTGAAGCTTTCTTT	TRBV5-1	TRBJ1-1	.	TRBD1
CASSPLVGELFF	TGTGCCAGCAGCCCTCTTGTCGGGGAGCTGTTTTTT	TRBV7-2	TRBJ2-2	many	.
CASSLIAPGNTGELFF	TGTGCCAGCAGTTTAATAGCCCCCGGGAACACCGGGGAGCTGTTTTTT	TRBV28	TRBJ2-2	many	.
CASSFAPGQQFF	TGTGCCAGCAGCTTCGCGCCAGGGCAGCAGTTCTTC	TRBV5-6	TRBJ2-1	many	.
CASSLPGLAGGEPNTGELFF	TGTGCCAGCAGTTTACCCGGACTAGCGGGGGGGGAGCCGAACACCGGGGAGCTGTTTTTT	TRBV12-3/TRBV12-4	TRBJ2-2	many	TRBD2